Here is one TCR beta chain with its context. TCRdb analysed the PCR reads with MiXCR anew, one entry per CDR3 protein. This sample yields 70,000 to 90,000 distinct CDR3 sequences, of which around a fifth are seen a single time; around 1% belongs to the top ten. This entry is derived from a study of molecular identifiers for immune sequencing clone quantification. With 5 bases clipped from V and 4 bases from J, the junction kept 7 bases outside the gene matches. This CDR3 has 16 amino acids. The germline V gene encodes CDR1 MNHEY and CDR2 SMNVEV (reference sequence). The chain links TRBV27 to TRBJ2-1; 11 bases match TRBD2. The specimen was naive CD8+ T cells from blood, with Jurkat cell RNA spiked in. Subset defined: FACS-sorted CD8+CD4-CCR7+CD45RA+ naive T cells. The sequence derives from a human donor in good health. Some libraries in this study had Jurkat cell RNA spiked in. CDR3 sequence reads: CASSEPGLAAYNEQFF. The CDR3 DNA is TGTGCCAGCAGTGAGCCGGGACTAGCGGCATACAATGAGCAGTTCTTC.